Listed below are T cell receptor beta chains from one sample, sequenced in a study of CD8 T cells in Susac syndrome. Each CDR3 protein gets one entry after TCRdb re-called the immunoSEQ multiplex PCR reads with MiXCR. The sample shows roughly 200,000 distinct CDR3 sequences, 85% to 95% of them seen only once. The material sequenced was CD4+ T cells from PBMCs. The receptors come from a human donor in good health. Each CDR3 is given with its conserved first and last residue. A D gene is named only where the DNA matches it firmly. A row's size may be missing; if present it is once, few, many or a size class.

. | TRBD1 | TRBJ1-5 | TRBV12-3/TRBV12-4 | CASTATGISNQPQHF | TGTGCCAGCACCGCGACAGGGATTAGCAATCAGCCCCAGCATTTT
. | . | TRBJ2-3 | TRBV29-1 | CSDELSYF | TGCAGCGACGAGTTGTCCTATTTT
. | . | TRBJ2-3 | TRBV23-1 | CASSQSDGATDTQYF | TGCGCCAGCAGTCAATCTGACGGAGCCACAGATACGCAGTATTTT
. | . | TRBJ2-3 | TRBV6-2/TRBV6-3 | CASSHRIGDTQYF | TGTGCCAGCAGTCATCGGATTGGGGATACGCAGTATTTT
few | TRBD2 | TRBJ2-1 | TRBV7-9 | CASSLAAGGYNEQFF | TGTGCCAGCAGCTTAGCAGCGGGAGGGTACAATGAGCAGTTCTTC
. | . | TRBJ2-1 | TRBV10-3 | CATRPDRPNEQFF | TGTGCCACCCGACCAGACCGTCCCAATGAGCAGTTCTTC
. | TRBD1 | TRBJ1-2 | TRBV27 | CASRSGTANYGYTF | TGTGCCAGCAGGTCTGGGACAGCTAACTATGGCTACACCTTC
. | TRBD2 | TRBJ2-1 | TRBV4-3 | CASSQETSGGYNEQFF | TGCGCCAGCAGCCAAGAAACTAGCGGGGGGTACAATGAGCAGTTCTTC
. | TRBD1 | TRBJ1-2 | TRBV29-1 | CSVARTGGYGYTF | TGCAGCGTCGCACGGACAGGGGGGTATGGCTACACCTTC
. | TRBD2 | TRBJ2-5 | TRBV20-1 | CSARAGERGLETQYF | TGCAGTGCTAGAGCGGGGGAGCGGGGGTTAGAGACCCAGTACTTC
. | TRBD1 | TRBJ2-1 | TRBV2 | CASRTGTGVRNEQFF | TGTGCCAGCAGGACCGGGACAGGGGTGAGGAATGAGCAGTTCTTC
. | TRBD2 | TRBJ2-1 | TRBV20-1 | CSAWREGYEQFF | TGCAGTGCTTGGCGGGAGGGATATGAGCAGTTCTTC
once | TRBD2 | TRBJ2-1 | TRBV4-2 | CASSQDGRAYNEQFF | TGTGCCAGCAGCCAAGACGGGAGGGCCTACAATGAGCAGTTCTTC
. | . | TRBJ2-7 | TRBV20-1 | CSASHGGTRGQEQYF | TGCAGTGCATCCCACGGGGGGACTCGGGGGCAAGAGCAGTACTTC
. | . | TRBJ2-1 | TRBV29-1 | CSVLTGYSYNEQFF | TGCAGCGTTCTAACAGGATACTCCTACAATGAGCAGTTCTTC
. | TRBD1 | TRBJ2-1 | TRBV14 | CASSRNPTGDEQFF | TGTGCCAGCAGCCGGAACCCTACAGGGGATGAGCAGTTCTTC
few | TRBD1 | TRBJ2-5 | TRBV19 | CASSPDRARETQYF | TGTGCCAGTAGTCCAGACAGGGCTCGAGAGACCCAGTACTTC
once | . | TRBJ2-7 | TRBV3-1 | CASSPEGREQYF | TGTGCCAGCAGCCCAGAGGGGCGAGAGCAGTACTTC
. | . | TRBJ1-2 | TRBV3-1 | CASSQASRTNYGYTF | TGTGCCAGCAGCCAAGCATCCAGGACTAACTATGGCTACACCTTC
. | TRBD1 | TRBJ2-1 | TRBV24-1 | CATSDPGQGLYNEQFF | TGTGCCACCAGTGATCCGGGACAGGGCTTATACAATGAGCAGTTCTTC
. | . | TRBJ2-7 | TRBV11-2 | CASTLIQGSYEQYF | TGTGCCAGCACCTTAATACAGGGCTCCTACGAGCAGTACTTC
. | . | TRBJ2-5 | TRBV29-1 | CSVSAEETQYF | TGCAGCGTTAGCGCGGAAGAGACCCAGTACTTC
. | . | TRBJ2-3 | TRBV3-1 | CASSQSAGGTDTQYF | TGTGCCAGCAGCCAGTCGGCAGGGGGCACAGATACGCAGTATTTT
. | . | TRBJ2-1 | TRBV12-3/TRBV12-4 | CASRDLSPDEQFF | TGTGCCAGCCGGGACCTCTCCCCTGATGAGCAGTTCTTC
. | . | TRBJ2-1 | TRBV27 | CASSLEAGFSYNEQFF | TGTGCCAGCAGTTTGGAAGCGGGCTTCTCCTACAATGAGCAGTTCTTC
once | TRBD1 | TRBJ2-5 | TRBV29-1 | CSVDWTGKETQYF | TGCAGCGTCGATTGGACAGGGAAAGAGACCCAGTACTTC
. | TRBD1 | TRBJ2-6 | TRBV20-1 | CSATTGAGANVLTF | TGCAGTGCTACAACAGGGGCTGGGGCCAACGTCCTGACTTTC